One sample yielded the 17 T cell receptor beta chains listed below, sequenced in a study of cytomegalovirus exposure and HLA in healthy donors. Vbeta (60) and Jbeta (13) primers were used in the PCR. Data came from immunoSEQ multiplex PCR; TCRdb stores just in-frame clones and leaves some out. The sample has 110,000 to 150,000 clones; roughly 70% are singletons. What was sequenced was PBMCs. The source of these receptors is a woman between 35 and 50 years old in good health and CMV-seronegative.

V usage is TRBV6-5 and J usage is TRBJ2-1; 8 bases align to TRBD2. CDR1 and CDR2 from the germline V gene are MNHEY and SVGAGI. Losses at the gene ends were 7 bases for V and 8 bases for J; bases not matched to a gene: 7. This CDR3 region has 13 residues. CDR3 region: CASTSNGGDEQFF. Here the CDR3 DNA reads TGTGCCAGCACTTCAAACGGGGGGGATGAGCAGTTCTTC.

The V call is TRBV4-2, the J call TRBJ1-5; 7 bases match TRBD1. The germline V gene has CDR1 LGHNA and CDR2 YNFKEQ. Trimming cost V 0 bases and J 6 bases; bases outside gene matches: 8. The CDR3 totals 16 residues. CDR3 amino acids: CASSQDVDRTFQPQHF. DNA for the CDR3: TGTGCCAGCAGCCAAGACGTGGACAGGACTTTTCAGCCCCAGCATTTT.

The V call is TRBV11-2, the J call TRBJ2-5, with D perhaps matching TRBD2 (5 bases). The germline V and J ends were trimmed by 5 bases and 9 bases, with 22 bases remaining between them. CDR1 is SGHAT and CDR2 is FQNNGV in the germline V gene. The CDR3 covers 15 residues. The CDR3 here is CASSTGVVPPPSQYF. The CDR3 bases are TGTGCCAGCAGCACCGGGGTAGTCCCTCCACCTTCCCAGTACTTC.

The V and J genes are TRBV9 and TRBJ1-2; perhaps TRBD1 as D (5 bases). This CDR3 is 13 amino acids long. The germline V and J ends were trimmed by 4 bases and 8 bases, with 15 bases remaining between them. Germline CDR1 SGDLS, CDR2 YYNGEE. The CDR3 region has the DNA TGTGCCAGCAGCCCAGAGGGAGGGGTAGGCTACACCTTC. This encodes CASSPEGGVGYTF. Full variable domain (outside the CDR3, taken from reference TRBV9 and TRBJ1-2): DSGVTQTPKHLITATGQRVTLRCSPRSGDLSVYWYQQSLDQGLQFLIQYYNGEERAKGNILERFSAQQFPDLHSELNLSSLELGDSALYFCASSPEGGVGYTFGSGTRLTVV.

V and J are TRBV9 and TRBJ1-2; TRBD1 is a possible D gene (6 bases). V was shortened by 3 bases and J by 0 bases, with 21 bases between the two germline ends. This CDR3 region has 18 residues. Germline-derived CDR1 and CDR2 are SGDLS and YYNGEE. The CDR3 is CASSESGTPKSANYGYTF. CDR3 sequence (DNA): TGTGCCAGCAGCGAGAGCGGGACACCTAAATCAGCTAACTATGGCTACACCTTC.

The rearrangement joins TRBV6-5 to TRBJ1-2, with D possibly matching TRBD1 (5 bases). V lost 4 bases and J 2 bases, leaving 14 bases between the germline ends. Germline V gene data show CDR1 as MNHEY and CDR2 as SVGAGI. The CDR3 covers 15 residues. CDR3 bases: TGTGCCAGCAGTTCGACCACGGGGGGGAACTATGGCTACACCTTC. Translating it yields CASSSTTGGNYGYTF.

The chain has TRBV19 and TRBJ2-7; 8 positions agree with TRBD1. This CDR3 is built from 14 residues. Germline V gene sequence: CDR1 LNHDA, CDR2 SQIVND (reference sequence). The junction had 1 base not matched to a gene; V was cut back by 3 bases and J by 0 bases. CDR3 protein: CASSIGQGSYEQYF. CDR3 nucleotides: TGTGCCAGTAGTATCGGACAGGGCTCCTACGAGCAGTACTTC.

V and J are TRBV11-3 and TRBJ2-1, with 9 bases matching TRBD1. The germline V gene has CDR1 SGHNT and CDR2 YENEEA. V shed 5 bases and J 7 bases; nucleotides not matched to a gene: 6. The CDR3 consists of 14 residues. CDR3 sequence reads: CASSPSQGANEQFF. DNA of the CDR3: TGTGCCAGCAGCCCTTCACAGGGGGCGAATGAGCAGTTCTTC.

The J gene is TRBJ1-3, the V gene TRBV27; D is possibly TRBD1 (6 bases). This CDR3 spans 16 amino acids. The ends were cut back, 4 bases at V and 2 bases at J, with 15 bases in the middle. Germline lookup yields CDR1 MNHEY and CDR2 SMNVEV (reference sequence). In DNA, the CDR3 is TGTGCCAGCAGTTCCCAGGGGACCCTCGCTGGAAACACCATATATTTT. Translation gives CASSSQGTLAGNTIYF.

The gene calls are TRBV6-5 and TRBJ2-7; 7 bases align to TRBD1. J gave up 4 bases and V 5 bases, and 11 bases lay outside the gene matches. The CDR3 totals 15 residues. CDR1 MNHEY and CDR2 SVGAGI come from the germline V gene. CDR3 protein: CASSPSGTALYEQYF. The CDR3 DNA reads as TGTGCCAGCAGTCCCTCCGGGACAGCACTATACGAGCAGTACTTC.

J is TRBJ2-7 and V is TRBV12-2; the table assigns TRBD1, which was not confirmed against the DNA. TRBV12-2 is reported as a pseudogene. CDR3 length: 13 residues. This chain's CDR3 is CASRLAQVNEQYF. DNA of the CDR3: TGTGCAAGTCGCTTAGCGCAGGTGAACGAGCAGTACTTC.

CDR3 in DNA: TGTGCCAGCAGTTATAATCGGGCGGGGAGGTGGAGCGAGCAGTACTTC. Encoded protein: CASSYNRAGRWSEQYF. The rearrangement uses TRBV6-5 and TRBJ2-7, with a weak D call TRBD2 (6 bases). Trimming took off 3 bases at V and 6 bases at J, with 21 bases between the two ends. The CDR3 consists of 16 residues. Germline-derived CDR1 and CDR2 are MNHEY and SVGAGI.

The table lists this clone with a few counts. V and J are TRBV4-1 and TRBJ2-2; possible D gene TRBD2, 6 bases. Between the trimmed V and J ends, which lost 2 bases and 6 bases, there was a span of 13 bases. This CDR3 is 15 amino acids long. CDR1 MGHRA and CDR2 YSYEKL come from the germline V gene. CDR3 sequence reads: CASSQPWGEAGELFF. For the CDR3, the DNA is TGCGCCAGCAGCCAACCCTGGGGGGAGGCCGGGGAGCTGTTTTTT.

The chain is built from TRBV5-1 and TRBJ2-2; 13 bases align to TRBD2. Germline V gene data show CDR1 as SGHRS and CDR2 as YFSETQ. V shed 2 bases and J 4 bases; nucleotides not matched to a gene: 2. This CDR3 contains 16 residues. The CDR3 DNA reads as TGCGCCAGCAGCTTTGGGACTAGCGGGGCCACCGGGGAGCTGTTTTTT. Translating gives CASSFGTSGATGELFF. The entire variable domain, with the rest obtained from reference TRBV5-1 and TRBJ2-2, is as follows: KAGVTQTPRYLIKTRGQQVTLSCSPISGHRSVSWYQQTPGQGLQFLFEYFSETQRNKGNFPGRFSGRQFSNSRSEMNVSTLELGDSALYLCASSFGTSGATGELFFGEGSRLTVL.

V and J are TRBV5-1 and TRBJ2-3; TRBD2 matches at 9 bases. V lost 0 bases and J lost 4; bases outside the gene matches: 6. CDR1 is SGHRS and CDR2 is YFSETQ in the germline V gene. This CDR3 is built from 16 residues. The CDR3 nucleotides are TGCGCCAGCAGCTTGGCGCTAGCGGGGATGCCAGATACGCAGTATTTT. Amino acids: CASSLALAGMPDTQYF.

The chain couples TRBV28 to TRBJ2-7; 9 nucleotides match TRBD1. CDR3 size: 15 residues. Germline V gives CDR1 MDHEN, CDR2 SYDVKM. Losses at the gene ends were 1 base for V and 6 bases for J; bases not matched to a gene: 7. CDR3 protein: CASSLFRTGVGEQYF. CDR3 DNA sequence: TGTGCCAGCAGTTTATTTAGGACAGGGGTTGGCGAGCAGTACTTC.

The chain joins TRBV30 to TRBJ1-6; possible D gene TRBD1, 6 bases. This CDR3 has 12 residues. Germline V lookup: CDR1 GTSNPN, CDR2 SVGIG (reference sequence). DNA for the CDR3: TGTGCTTGGGGAGGGGGGGATTCACCCCTCCACTTT. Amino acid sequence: CAWGGGDSPLHF.